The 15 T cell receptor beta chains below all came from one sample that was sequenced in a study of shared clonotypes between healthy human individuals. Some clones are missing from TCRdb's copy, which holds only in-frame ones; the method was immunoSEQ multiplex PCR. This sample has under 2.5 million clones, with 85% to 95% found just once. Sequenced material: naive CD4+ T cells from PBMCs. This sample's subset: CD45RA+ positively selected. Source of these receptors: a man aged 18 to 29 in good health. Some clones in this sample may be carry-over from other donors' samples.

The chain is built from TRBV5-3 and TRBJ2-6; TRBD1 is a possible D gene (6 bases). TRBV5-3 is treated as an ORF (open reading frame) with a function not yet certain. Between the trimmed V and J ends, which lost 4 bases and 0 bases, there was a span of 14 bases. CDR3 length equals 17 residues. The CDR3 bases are TGTGCCAGAAGCGCCAGACAGGTATCCTCTGGGGCCAACGTCCTGACTTTC. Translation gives CARSARQVSSGANVLTF.

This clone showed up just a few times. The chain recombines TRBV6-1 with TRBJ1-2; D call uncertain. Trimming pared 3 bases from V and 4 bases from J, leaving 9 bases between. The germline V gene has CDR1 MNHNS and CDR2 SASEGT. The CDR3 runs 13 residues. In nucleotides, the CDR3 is TGTGCCAGCAGTGATGGGCAGTTCTATGGCTACACCTTC. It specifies CASSDGQFYGYTF.

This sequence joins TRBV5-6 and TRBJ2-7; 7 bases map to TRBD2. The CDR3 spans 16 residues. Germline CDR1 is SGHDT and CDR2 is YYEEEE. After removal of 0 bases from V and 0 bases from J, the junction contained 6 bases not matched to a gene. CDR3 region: CASSLGLAVSSYEQYF. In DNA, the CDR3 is TGTGCCAGCAGCTTGGGGCTAGCGGTGAGCTCCTACGAGCAGTACTTC.

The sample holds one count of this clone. The CDR3 loop is CASSPRTGAGTDTQYF. CDR3 DNA: TGTGCCAGCAGCCCAAGGACGGGAGCGGGCACAGATACGCAGTATTTT. The J gene is TRBJ2-3, the V gene TRBV9; D is possibly TRBD2 (6 bases). Looked up from germline, CDR1 is SGDLS and CDR2 is YYNGEE. The CDR3 runs to 16 residues. V was clipped by 4 bases and J by 1 base, with 16 bases between them.

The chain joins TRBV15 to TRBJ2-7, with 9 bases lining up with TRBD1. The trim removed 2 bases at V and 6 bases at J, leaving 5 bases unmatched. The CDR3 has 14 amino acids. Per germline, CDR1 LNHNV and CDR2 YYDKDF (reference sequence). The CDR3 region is CATSRRDRVSEQYF. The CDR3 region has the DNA TGTGCCACCAGCAGAAGGGACAGGGTATCCGAGCAGTACTTC.

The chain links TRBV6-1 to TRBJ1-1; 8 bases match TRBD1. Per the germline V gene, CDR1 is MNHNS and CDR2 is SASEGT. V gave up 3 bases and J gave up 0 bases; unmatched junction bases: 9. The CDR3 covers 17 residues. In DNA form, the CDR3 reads TGTGCCAGCAGTGAGGGCAGGGGGCGAGGGGTGAACACTGAAGCTTTCTTT. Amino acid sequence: CASSEGRGRGVNTEAFF.

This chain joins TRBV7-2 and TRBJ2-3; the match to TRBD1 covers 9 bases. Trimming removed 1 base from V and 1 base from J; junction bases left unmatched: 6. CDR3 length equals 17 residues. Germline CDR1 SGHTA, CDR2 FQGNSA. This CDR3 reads CASSLGPRQGGTDTQYF. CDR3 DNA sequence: TGTGCCAGCAGCTTAGGGCCTCGACAGGGGGGCACAGATACGCAGTATTTT.

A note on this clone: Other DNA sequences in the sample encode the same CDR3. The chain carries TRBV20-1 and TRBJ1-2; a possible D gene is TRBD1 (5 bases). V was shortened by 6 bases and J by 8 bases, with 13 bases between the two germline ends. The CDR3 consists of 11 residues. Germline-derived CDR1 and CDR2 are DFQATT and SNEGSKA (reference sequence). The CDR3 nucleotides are TGCAGTGCGAGTCCCGGGGCCGGCTACACCTTC. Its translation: CSASPGAGYTF.

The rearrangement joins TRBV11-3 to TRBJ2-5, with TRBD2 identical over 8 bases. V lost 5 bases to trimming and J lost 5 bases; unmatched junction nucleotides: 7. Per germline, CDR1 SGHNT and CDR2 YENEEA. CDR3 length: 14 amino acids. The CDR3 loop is CASSPAGGQETQYF. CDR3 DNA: TGTGCCAGCAGCCCGGCGGGGGGTCAGGAGACCCAGTACTTC.

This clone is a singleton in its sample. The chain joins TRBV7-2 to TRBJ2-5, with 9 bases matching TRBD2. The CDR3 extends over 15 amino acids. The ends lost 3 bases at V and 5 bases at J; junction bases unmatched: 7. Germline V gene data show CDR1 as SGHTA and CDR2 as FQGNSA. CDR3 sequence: CASSFDGTSSETQYF. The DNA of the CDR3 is TGTGCCAGCAGCTTTGACGGGACTAGCAGTGAGACCCAGTACTTC.

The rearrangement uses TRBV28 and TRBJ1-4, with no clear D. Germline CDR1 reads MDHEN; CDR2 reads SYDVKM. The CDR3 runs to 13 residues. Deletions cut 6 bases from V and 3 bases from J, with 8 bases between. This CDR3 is CASRPDANEKLFF. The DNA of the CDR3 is TGTGCCAGCAGACCGGATGCTAATGAAAAACTGTTTTTT. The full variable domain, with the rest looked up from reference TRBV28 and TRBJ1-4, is DVKVTQSSRYLVKRTGEKVFLECVQDMDHENMFWYRQDPGLGLRLIYFSYDVKMKEKGDIPEGYSVSREKKERFSLILESASTNQTSMYLCASRPDANEKLFFGSGTQLSVL.

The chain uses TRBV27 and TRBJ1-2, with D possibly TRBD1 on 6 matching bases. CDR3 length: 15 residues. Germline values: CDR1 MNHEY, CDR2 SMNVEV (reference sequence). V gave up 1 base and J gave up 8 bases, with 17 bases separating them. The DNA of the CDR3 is TGTGCCAGCAGTTTATTTGGCAGGGGTGGAGCAGGCTACACCTTC. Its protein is CASSLFGRGGAGYTF.

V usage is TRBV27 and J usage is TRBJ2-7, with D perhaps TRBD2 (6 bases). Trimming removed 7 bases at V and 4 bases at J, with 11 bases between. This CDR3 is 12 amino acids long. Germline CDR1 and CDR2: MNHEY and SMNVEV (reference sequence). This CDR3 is CASKDYRYEQYF. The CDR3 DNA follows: TGTGCCAGCAAGGACTATAGATACGAGCAGTACTTC.

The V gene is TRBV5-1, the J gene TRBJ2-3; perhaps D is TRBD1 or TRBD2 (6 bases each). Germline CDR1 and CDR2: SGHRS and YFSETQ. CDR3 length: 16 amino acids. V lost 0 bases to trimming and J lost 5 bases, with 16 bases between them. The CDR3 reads CASSLAGGARIDTQYF. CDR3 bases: TGCGCCAGCAGCTTGGCCGGGGGCGCGAGGATAGATACGCAGTATTTT. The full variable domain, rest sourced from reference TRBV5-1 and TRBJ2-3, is KAGVTQTPRYLIKTRGQQVTLSCSPISGHRSVSWYQQTPGQGLQFLFEYFSETQRNKGNFPGRFSGRQFSNSRSEMNVSTLELGDSALYLCASSLAGGARIDTQYFGPGTRLTVL.

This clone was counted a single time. In DNA, the CDR3 is TGTGCCAGCAGTTACAGCCTAGCGGGTACCTACGAGCAGTACTTC. Its translation is CASSYSLAGTYEQYF. The chain is built from TRBV6-6 and TRBJ2-7; 8 nucleotides match TRBD2. The CDR3 extends over 15 amino acids. Germline V gene lookup returns CDR1 MNHNY and CDR2 SVGAGI (reference sequence). Unmatched junction bases numbered 5, after V lost 2 bases and J lost 2 bases.